The present T cell receptor (beta chain) was sequenced within a study of cytomegalovirus exposure and HLA in healthy donors. Concerning this clone itself: Its matching antigen is unknown.

Primers: 60 Vbeta forward and 13 Jbeta reverse. In the original workflow: Tens of millions of unique TCR beta chains, 9.5 million to 14 million shared, were counted in a later analysis. The protocol was immunoSEQ multiplex PCR, while the TCRdb copy is restricted to in-frame clones and leaves out a portion. V and J calls plus clone size are reproduced from that table; the DNA served to infer D and trimming. The data contain 140,000 to 150,000 clones, about 73% of them seen just once; the ten biggest clones take up 2% to 2.5%. General study points: Analysis performed later showed TCR beta chains linked to HLA being more clonally expanded than equally common others.

Per the germline V gene, CDR1 is LNHDA and CDR2 is SQIVND (reference sequence). The CDR3 has 15 amino acids. V was clipped by 5 bases and J by 0 bases, with 12 bases between them. The specimen was PBMCs. The chain employs TRBV19 and TRBJ2-3, with D perhaps TRBD1 (6 bases). This clonotype was sampled from a woman in her fifties or sixties in good health and CMV-seropositive. The CDR3 DNA follows: TGTGCCAGTAGTGGTCGGACAGCCAGCACAGATACGCAGTATTTT. The encoded protein is CASSGRTASTDTQYF.